This T cell receptor (beta chain) derives from a study of Ad26.COV2.S vaccination and SARS-CoV-2 variants. The data were produced by immunoSEQ multiplex PCR, yet TCRdb's version contains in-frame clones alone and is incomplete. The table lists some 350,000 clones, 70% to 90% of them singletons. V dropped 5 bases and J dropped 6; count of bases not matched to a gene: 4. The CDR3 is made up of 14 amino acids. Germline V gives CDR1 SGHRS, CDR2 YFSETQ. Treatment here: approximately 18 received Ad26.COV2.S at low or high dose, single or two shots; 5 received placebo; per-sample allocation not given. Vaccine and placebo recipients were sampled on day 63 after the first injection. Details on this clone: The same CDR3 arises from other DNA sequences in this sample as well.

The chain joins TRBV5-1 to TRBJ1-4, with 10 bases matching TRBD1. This material consisted of peripheral blood, taken in a trial of Ad26.COV2.S vaccine versus placebo. The clonotype originates from a person between 18 and 65 years old who received the Ad26.COV2.S COVID-19 vaccine or a placebo. CDR3 amino acids: CASSSGTGDEKLFF. CDR3 nucleotides: TGCGCCAGCAGTTCCGGGACAGGGGATGAAAAACTGTTTTTT.